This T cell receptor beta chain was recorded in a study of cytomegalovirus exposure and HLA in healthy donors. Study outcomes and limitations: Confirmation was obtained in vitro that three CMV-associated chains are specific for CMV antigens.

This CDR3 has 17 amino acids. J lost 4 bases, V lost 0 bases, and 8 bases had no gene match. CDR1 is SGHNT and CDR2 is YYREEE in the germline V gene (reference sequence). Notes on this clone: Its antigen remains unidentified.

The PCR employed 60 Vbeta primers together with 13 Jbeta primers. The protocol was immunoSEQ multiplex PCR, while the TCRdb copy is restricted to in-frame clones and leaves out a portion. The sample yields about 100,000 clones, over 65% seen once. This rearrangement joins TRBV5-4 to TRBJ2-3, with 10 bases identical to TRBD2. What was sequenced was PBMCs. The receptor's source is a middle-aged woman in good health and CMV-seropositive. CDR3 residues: CASSLDPSGGAPDTQYF. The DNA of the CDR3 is TGTGCCAGCAGCTTGGACCCCAGCGGGGGGGCCCCAGATACGCAGTATTTT.